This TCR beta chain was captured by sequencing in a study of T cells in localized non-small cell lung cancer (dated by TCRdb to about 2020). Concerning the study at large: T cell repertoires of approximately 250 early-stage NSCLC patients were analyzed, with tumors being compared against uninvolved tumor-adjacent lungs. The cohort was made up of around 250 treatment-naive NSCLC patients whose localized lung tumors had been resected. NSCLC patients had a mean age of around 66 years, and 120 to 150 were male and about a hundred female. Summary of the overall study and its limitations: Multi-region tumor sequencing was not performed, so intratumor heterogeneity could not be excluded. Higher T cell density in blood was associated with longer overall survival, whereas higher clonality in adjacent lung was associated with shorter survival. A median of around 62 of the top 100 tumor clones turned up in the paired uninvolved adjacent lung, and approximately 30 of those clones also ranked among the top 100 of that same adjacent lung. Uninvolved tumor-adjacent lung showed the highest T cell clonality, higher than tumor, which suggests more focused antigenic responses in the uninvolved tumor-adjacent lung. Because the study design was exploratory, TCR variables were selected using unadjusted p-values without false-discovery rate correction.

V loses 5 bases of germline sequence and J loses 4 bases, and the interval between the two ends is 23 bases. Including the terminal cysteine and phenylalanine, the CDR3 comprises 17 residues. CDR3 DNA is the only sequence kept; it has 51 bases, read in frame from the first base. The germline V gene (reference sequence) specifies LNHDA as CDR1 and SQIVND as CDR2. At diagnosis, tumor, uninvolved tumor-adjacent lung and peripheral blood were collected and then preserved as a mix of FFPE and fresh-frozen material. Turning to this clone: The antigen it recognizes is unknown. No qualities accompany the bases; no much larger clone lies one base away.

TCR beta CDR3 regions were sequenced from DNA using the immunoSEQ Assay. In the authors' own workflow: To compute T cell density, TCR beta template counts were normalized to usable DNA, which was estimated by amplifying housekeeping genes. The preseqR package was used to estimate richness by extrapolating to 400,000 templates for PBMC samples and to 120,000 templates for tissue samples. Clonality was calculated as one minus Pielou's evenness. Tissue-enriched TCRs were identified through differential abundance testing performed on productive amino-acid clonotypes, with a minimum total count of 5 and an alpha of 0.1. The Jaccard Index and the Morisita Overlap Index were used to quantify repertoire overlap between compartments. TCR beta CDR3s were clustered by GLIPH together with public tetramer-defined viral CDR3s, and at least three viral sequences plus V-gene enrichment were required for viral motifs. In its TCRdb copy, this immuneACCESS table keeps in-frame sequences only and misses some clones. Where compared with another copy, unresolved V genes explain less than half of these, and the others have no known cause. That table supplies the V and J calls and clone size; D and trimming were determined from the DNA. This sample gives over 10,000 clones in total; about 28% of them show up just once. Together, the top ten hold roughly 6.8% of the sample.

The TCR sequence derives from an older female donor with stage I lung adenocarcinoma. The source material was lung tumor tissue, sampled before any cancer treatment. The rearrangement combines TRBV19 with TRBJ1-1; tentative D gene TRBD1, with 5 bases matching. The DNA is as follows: TGTGCCAGTAGTCCCCGAGGGCAGGGAAGGTGGGTCACTGAAGCTTTCTTT. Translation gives CASSPRGQGRWVTEAFF.